These 9 T cell receptor beta chains originate from one sample sequenced in a study of cytomegalovirus exposure and HLA in healthy donors. PCR was performed using 60 Vbeta and 13 Jbeta primers. Assay used: immunoSEQ multiplex PCR; TCRdb lists only in-frame clones, some missing. The repertoire holds about 160,000 clones, with about three quarters as singletons. Material for sequencing was PBMCs. These receptors all come from a woman in her thirties in good health and CMV-seronegative.

The rearrangement links TRBV4-3 to TRBJ2-7, with a possible D match to TRBD2 (5 bases). Looked up from germline, CDR1 is LGHNA and CDR2 is YSLEER. Trimming pared 2 bases from V and 2 bases from J, leaving 16 bases between. This CDR3 has 16 amino acids. DNA for the CDR3: TGCGCCAGCAGCCAACGCTACCCCGGGGTTACCTACGAGCAGTACTTC. It codes for CASSQRYPGVTYEQYF.

This clone was seen more than once but under ten times. The chain joins TRBV7-9 to TRBJ1-1; D gene unclear. The germline CDR1 and CDR2 sequences are SEHNR and FQNEAQ (reference sequence). CDR3 length equals 12 residues. Trimming took 5 bases from V and 0 from J, leaving 4 bases between them. As DNA, the CDR3 is TGTGCCAGCAGCCCAGTGAACACTGAAGCTTTCTTT. Its translation is CASSPVNTEAFF.

J is TRBJ2-3 and V is TRBV30; 10 nucleotides line up with TRBD2. The CDR3 is 14 amino acids. The V and J ends lost 4 bases and 3 bases, in that order; junction bases with no gene match: 4. Germline V lookup: CDR1 GTSNPN, CDR2 SVGIG (reference sequence). The CDR3 bases are TGTGCCTGGACCAAGCGGGAGGGGACAGATACGCAGTATTTT. It codes for CAWTKREGTDTQYF.

In its sample, this clone was seen once. This sequence joins TRBV28 and TRBJ1-1, with D perhaps matching TRBD1 (5 bases). Germline V gives CDR1 MDHEN, CDR2 SYDVKM. The V gene lost 5 bases and the J gene lost 3 bases, with 13 bases spanning the gap. The CDR3 sequence is 14 residues long. The CDR3 nucleotides read TGTGCCAGCAGTGCAACAGGCGCGGACACTGAAGCTTTCTTT. It yields the protein CASSATGADTEAFF.

This sequence joins TRBV11-2 and TRBJ2-1, with 9 bases matching TRBD1. CDR1 and CDR2 from the germline V gene are SGHAT and FQNNGV. V lost 8 bases, J lost 6 bases, and 11 bases stayed unmatched. CDR3 size: 15 residues. The CDR3 spells CASGPGQGNFNEQFF. The CDR3 DNA reads TGTGCCAGCGGCCCGGGACAGGGTAATTTCAATGAGCAGTTCTTC.

The table lists this clone with a count of one. This sequence joins TRBV10-3 and TRBJ2-6, with D perhaps matching TRBD2 (6 bases). The V end lost 6 bases, the J end lost 1 base, and 13 bases lay between the germline ends. The length of the CDR3 is 16 residues. Looked up from germline, CDR1 is ENHRY and CDR2 is SYGVKD. CDR3 coding DNA: TGTGCCATCAGCATGGAGGGGCTTTCTGGGGCCAACGTCCTGACTTTC. Encoded protein: CAISMEGLSGANVLTF.

The chain recombines TRBV9 with TRBJ2-2; 7 nucleotides line up with TRBD1. The CDR3 is 12 amino acids. With 6 bases clipped from V and 7 bases from J, the junction kept 3 bases outside the gene matches. Looked up from germline, CDR1 is SGDLS and CDR2 is YYNGEE. The CDR3 sequence is CASTQGVGELFF. CDR3 DNA: TGTGCCAGCACTCAGGGGGTCGGGGAGCTGTTTTTT.

Here the CDR3 DNA reads TGTGCCAGCAGCCTTTTGACTAGCGGCACAGATACGCAGTATTTT. This codes for CASSLLTSGTDTQYF. This chain connects TRBV2 to TRBJ2-3, with TRBD2 identical over 8 bases. There are 15 residues in the CDR3. Trimming removed 6 bases from V and 1 base from J; junction bases left unmatched: 6. Germline V lookup: CDR1 SNHLY, CDR2 FYNNEI.

The chain employs TRBV19 and TRBJ1-5; unclear D gene. Germline V gene sequence: CDR1 LNHDA, CDR2 SQIVND (reference sequence). V lost 3 bases and J 2 bases, leaving 11 bases between the germline ends. This CDR3 is 15 amino acids long. The CDR3 sequence: CASSMGGRGNQPQHF. The DNA of the CDR3 is TGTGCCAGTAGTATGGGAGGGAGAGGCAATCAGCCCCAGCATTTT.